Below are 2 T cell receptor beta chains sequenced from a single sample in a study of blood T cell repertoires in COVID-19. TCRdb's copy holds only in-frame clones and misses some; the assay was immunoSEQ multiplex PCR. The sample includes around 100,000 clones, more than 85% seen only once; the top ten take approximately 6.2%. The sample was peripheral blood. The receptor set was obtained from a human donor in a cohort sampled during active COVID-19.

This chain joins TRBV6-5 and TRBJ2-5; tentatively, D is TRBD2 (5 bases). Trimming took 5 bases from V and 7 from J, leaving 14 bases between them. Germline lookup yields CDR1 MNHEY and CDR2 SVGAGI. The CDR3 length is 13 residues. CDR3 amino acids: CASSQTRVGTQYF. The CDR3 bases are TGTGCCAGCAGTCAAACTAGGGTAGGGACCCAGTACTTC.

This chain links TRBV27 with TRBJ2-3; D ambiguous. Germline values: CDR1 MNHEY, CDR2 SMNVEV (reference sequence). Trimming left V 1 base short and J 1 base short, with 3 bases between. CDR3 length: 13 amino acids. CDR3 amino acids: CASSLLGTDTQYF. DNA of the CDR3: TGTGCCAGCAGTTTATTAGGCACAGATACGCAGTATTTT.